The 20 T cell receptor beta chains listed next were all sequenced from one sample in a study of blood T cell repertoires in COVID-19. The protocol was immunoSEQ multiplex PCR, while the TCRdb copy is restricted to in-frame clones and leaves out a portion. The sample has 200,000 or so clones, approximately 90% seen once. The source material was peripheral blood. The receptors come from a man aged 25-45 years with COVID-19, enrolled during active disease.

At least ten counts were recorded for this clone. This chain's CDR3 is CASGQGGNQPQHF. The CDR3 region has the DNA TGTGCCAGCGGACAGGGAGGCAATCAGCCCCAGCATTTT. The gene calls are TRBV2 and TRBJ1-5; 8 nucleotides agree with TRBD1. The CDR3 is made up of 13 amino acids. The germline V gene encodes CDR1 SNHLY and CDR2 FYNNEI. V lost 8 bases to trimming and J lost 2 bases; unmatched junction nucleotides: 2.

The V gene is TRBV7-9, the J gene TRBJ2-1, with 9 bases aligning to TRBD2. Germline CDR1 SEHNR, CDR2 FQNEAQ (reference sequence). This CDR3 is 13 amino acids long. V lost 5 bases and J lost 5; bases outside the gene matches: 1. Written as DNA, the CDR3 is TGTGCCAGCAGCCGGACTAGCGACAATGAGCAGTTCTTC. Amino acids: CASSRTSDNEQFF.

This rearrangement joins TRBV7-3 to TRBJ1-1; D gene unclear. CDR3 length: 15 residues. V shed 8 bases and J shed 4 bases, with 20 bases lying between them. In germline, CDR1 is SGHTA, CDR2 FQGTGA. The CDR3 spells CASVIPRPRGTEAFF. In DNA form, the CDR3 reads TGTGCCAGCGTAATCCCCAGGCCCCGGGGCACTGAAGCTTTCTTT.

This clone was picked up a small number of times. The gene calls are TRBV27 and TRBJ1-4; 9 bases line up with TRBD1. The germline CDR1 and CDR2 sequences are MNHEY and SMNVEV (reference sequence). This CDR3 spans 17 amino acids. J gave up 8 bases and V 0 bases, and 10 bases lay outside the gene matches. CDR3 DNA: TGTGCCAGCAGTTTATCTAGGCCGGACAGGGGAAGAGAAAAACTGTTTTTT. Protein: CASSLSRPDRGREKLFF.

V and J are TRBV7-9 and TRBJ2-7; D is possibly TRBD1 (6 bases). This CDR3 region has 15 residues. Germline V gene lookup returns CDR1 SEHNR and CDR2 FQNEAQ (reference sequence). V dropped 4 bases and J dropped 2 bases, with 15 bases sitting between them. CDR3 nucleotides: TGTGCCAGCAGCTCCCGGGAACAGGGTCCCTACGAGCAGTACTTC. Translated, it gives CASSSREQGPYEQYF.

The rearrangement joins TRBV7-2 to TRBJ1-1; the D gene is possibly TRBD1 (5 bases). Germline V gene data show CDR1 as SGHTA and CDR2 as FQGNSA. The CDR3 runs 14 residues. V dropped 5 bases and J dropped 8 bases, with 18 bases sitting between them. The CDR3, as DNA: TGTGCCAGCAGCATTCCTTGGACACTTGGAGAAGCTTTCTTT. Translating it yields CASSIPWTLGEAFF.

This rearrangement joins TRBV7-9 to TRBJ1-2, with D maybe TRBD1 (5 bases). CDR1 is SEHNR and CDR2 is FQNEAQ in the germline V gene (reference sequence). The CDR3 totals 15 residues. V lost 5 bases and J 8 bases, leaving 21 bases between the germline ends. This CDR3 is CASSPPRGGLEGYTF. CDR3 bases: TGTGCCAGCAGCCCCCCCCGGGGGGGTTTGGAGGGCTACACCTTC.

The gene calls are TRBV5-1 and TRBJ2-7; D remains unclear. The CDR3 spans 15 residues. Deletions cut 0 bases from V and 0 bases from J, with 10 bases between. The germline gives CDR1 SGHRS, CDR2 YFSETQ. CDR3 nucleotides: TGCGCCAGCAGCTTGGGGGCCAGTAGCTCCTACGAGCAGTACTTC. Protein: CASSLGASSSYEQYF.

The J gene is TRBJ1-1, the V gene TRBV9, with a weak D call TRBD1 (6 bases). Germline loops: CDR1 SGDLS, CDR2 YYNGEE. This CDR3 region has 14 residues. V lost 0 bases and J lost 4, with 10 bases in between. The CDR3 coding sequence is TGTGCCAGCAGCGTAGGGGGGGGCGGCACTGAAGCTTTCTTT. This sequence encodes CASSVGGGGTEAFF.

The chain couples TRBV7-9 to TRBJ2-7; 7 bases match TRBD1. Trimming cost V 5 bases and J 5 bases; bases outside gene matches: 6. This CDR3 is 13 amino acids long. In germline, CDR1 is SEHNR, CDR2 FQNEAQ (reference sequence). The CDR3: CASSLGGQDEQYF. The CDR3 nucleotides read TGTGCCAGCAGCCTTGGTGGACAGGACGAGCAGTACTTC. The full variable domain, completed using reference TRBV7-9 and TRBJ2-7, is DTGVSQNPRHKITKRGQNVTFRCDPISEHNRLYWYRQTLGQGPEFLTYFQNEAQLEKSRLLSDRFSAERPKGSFSTLEIQRTEQGDSAMYLCASSLGGQDEQYFGPGTRLTVT.

CDR3 sequence (DNA): TGTGCCACCCGACACAGCTCCTACAATGAGCAGTTCTTC. Its translation is CATRHSSYNEQFF. This sequence joins TRBV24-1 and TRBJ2-1; D is ambiguous. This CDR3 contains 13 residues. V lost 9 bases and J 0 bases, leaving 8 bases between the germline ends. The germline V gene encodes CDR1 KGHDR and CDR2 SFDVKD.

V usage is TRBV29-1 and J usage is TRBJ1-1; 7 bases agree with TRBD1. Germline V gene sequence: CDR1 SQVTM, CDR2 ANQGSEA. With 7 bases clipped from V and 2 bases from J, the junction kept 7 bases outside the gene matches. This CDR3 region has 13 residues. CDR3 in DNA: TGCAGCGCCGGGAGGGGGCCCAACACTGAAGCTTTCTTT. Encoded protein: CSAGRGPNTEAFF.

The chain has TRBV12-5 and TRBJ2-1; perhaps TRBD2 as D (6 bases). V dropped 5 bases and J dropped 7 bases, with 15 bases sitting between them. The CDR3 loop spans 14 amino acids. Germline-derived CDR1 and CDR2 are LGHNT and FRNRAP. CDR3 amino acids: CASGGGTQRNEQFF. CDR3 DNA sequence: TGTGCTAGTGGTGGGGGGACTCAGAGGAATGAGCAGTTCTTC.

This clone was counted once. V and J are TRBV24-1 and TRBJ2-7; the D gene is possibly TRBD1 (6 bases). CDR1 and CDR2 (germline): KGHDR, SFDVKD. V was clipped by 4 bases and J by 6 bases, with 15 bases between them. The CDR3 covers 14 residues. The CDR3 is CATSDPTGIGEQYF. For the CDR3, the DNA is TGTGCCACCAGTGACCCCACAGGGATCGGCGAGCAGTACTTC.

The rearrangement links TRBV10-3 to TRBJ1-5; a possible D gene is TRBD1 (5 bases). Trimming removed 3 bases at V and 0 bases at J, with 9 bases between. Germline assignment: CDR1 ENHRY and CDR2 SYGVKD. This CDR3 spans 15 amino acids. In DNA, the CDR3 is TGTGCCATCAGTGACAGGGCAAATAGCAATCAGCCCCAGCATTTT. Translation: CAISDRANSNQPQHF.

The CDR3 nucleotides read TGTGCCAGCAGCGTAGGTGACAGGATGGACACTGAAGCTTTCTTT. It is translated as CASSVGDRMDTEAFF. The V and J genes are TRBV9 and TRBJ1-1, with D tentatively TRBD1 (6 bases). Trimming cost V 0 bases and J 3 bases, with 12 bases left between them. The CDR3 sequence is 15 residues long. Germline V gene lookup returns CDR1 SGDLS and CDR2 YYNGEE.

This chain connects TRBV5-6 to TRBJ2-7, with D unresolved. The CDR3 is 13 residues long. The V gene lost 2 bases and the J gene lost 1 base, with 7 bases spanning the gap. CDR1 is SGHDT, CDR2 YYEEEE, per germline. CDR3 amino acids: CASSFYLSYEQYF. The CDR3 region has the DNA TGTGCCAGCAGCTTCTATCTTTCCTACGAGCAGTACTTC.

The rearrangement uses TRBV18 and TRBJ2-2; unclear D gene. The CDR3 is made up of 14 amino acids. Trimming removed 1 base at V and 5 bases at J, with 8 bases between. In germline, CDR1 is KGHSH, CDR2 LQKENI. The CDR3 here is CASSPLWLTGELFF. The CDR3 coding sequence is TGTGCCAGCTCACCACTGTGGCTTACCGGGGAGCTGTTTTTT.

This clone appeared once. The genes are TRBV5-1 and TRBJ1-1; D possibly corresponds to TRBD1 (5 bases). Trimming pared 4 bases from V and 4 bases from J, leaving 17 bases between. This CDR3 comprises 15 residues. Per the germline V gene, CDR1 is SGHRS and CDR2 is YFSETQ. CDR3 sequence reads: CASSPTGALGTEAFF. The DNA of the CDR3 is TGCGCCAGCAGCCCTACTGGGGCTCTGGGCACTGAAGCTTTCTTT. Supplemented by reference TRBV5-1 and TRBJ1-1, the full variable domain reads KAGVTQTPRYLIKTRGQQVTLSCSPISGHRSVSWYQQTPGQGLQFLFEYFSETQRNKGNFPGRFSGRQFSNSRSEMNVSTLELGDSALYLCASSPTGALGTEAFFGQGTRLTVV.

The J gene is TRBJ2-7, the V gene TRBV18, with 10 bases aligning to TRBD2. J was trimmed by 4 bases and V by 0 bases; bases with no gene match: 9. This CDR3 spans 17 amino acids. Germline lookup yields CDR1 KGHSH and CDR2 LQKENI. The CDR3 region has the DNA TGTGCCAGCTCACCACCGACCTCTAGCGGGAGCGGGTACGAGCAGTACTTC. Protein: CASSPPTSSGSGYEQYF.